One and the same sample provided the 15 T cell receptor beta chains below, sequenced in a study of identifying expanded T cells in peripheral blood. Generated by immunoSEQ multiplex PCR, the TCRdb table keeps only in-frame clones and is missing some. The table lists about 100,000 clones, 70% to 90% of them singletons. The sample comprised blood. All receptors derive from a person aged 18-69 years in good health.

The gene calls are TRBV18 and TRBJ1-4; D call uncertain. Germline V gene data show CDR1 as KGHSH and CDR2 as LQKENI. The CDR3 has 13 residues. Trimming pared 3 bases from V and 8 bases from J, leaving 10 bases between. The CDR3, as DNA: TGTGCCAGCTCACCGGGCGTCAGAGAAAAACTGTTTTTT. Translation: CASSPGVREKLFF.

The chain couples TRBV19 to TRBJ1-2; D remains ambiguous. The CDR3 is 14 amino acids. Looked up from germline, CDR1 is LNHDA and CDR2 is SQIVND (reference sequence). Trimming stripped 8 bases from V and 0 bases from J, with 13 bases between. CDR3 sequence reads: CASSFSGPNYGYTF. The CDR3 nucleotides read TGTGCCAGTTCATTTTCGGGTCCTAACTATGGCTACACCTTC.

The CDR3 coding sequence is TGTGCCAGCAGCTTAGGGATCGAGAGGGTAAATGAAAAACTGTTTTTT. It encodes CASSLGIERVNEKLFF. The chain employs TRBV7-6 and TRBJ1-4; no definite D call. This CDR3 is built from 16 residues. Germline V gene sequence: CDR1 SGHVS, CDR2 FNYEAQ. V was pared by 1 base and J by 5 bases, with 14 bases between.

This clone came up once. The chain combines TRBV5-6 with TRBJ2-5; TRBD2 matches at 8 bases. This CDR3 comprises 14 residues. Trimming at V came to 0 bases and at J to 4 bases, leaving 2 bases not matched to a gene. Germline loops: CDR1 SGHDT, CDR2 YYEEEE. The CDR3 reads CASSLGTSIETQYF. The CDR3 DNA sequence: TGTGCCAGCAGCTTGGGGACTAGCATAGAGACCCAGTACTTC.

The chain is built from TRBV27 and TRBJ2-1; TRBD2 agrees at 11 bases. The CDR3 runs 19 residues. J was trimmed by 0 bases and V by 1 base; bases with no gene match: 8. CDR1 is MNHEY, CDR2 SMNVEV, per germline (reference sequence). The CDR3 DNA sequence: TGTGCCAGCAGTTTATTTGCTAGCGGGGGGACTCTCTCCTACAATGAGCAGTTCTTC. It yields the protein CASSLFASGGTLSYNEQFF.

The chain uses TRBV7-9 and TRBJ2-1; the D gene is possibly TRBD2 (6 bases). The CDR3 is 19 residues long. Germline V gene sequence: CDR1 SEHNR, CDR2 FQNEAQ (reference sequence). Trimming took 5 bases from V and 0 from J, leaving 23 bases between them. The CDR3 region is CASSVGGISARSSYNEQFF. In DNA, the CDR3 is TGTGCCAGCAGCGTTGGGGGGATCTCCGCTCGAAGCTCCTACAATGAGCAGTTCTTC.

The chain joins TRBV7-2 to TRBJ2-3; no definite D call. This CDR3 spans 15 amino acids. Trimming removed 1 base at V and 4 bases at J, with 12 bases between. Germline loops: CDR1 SGHTA, CDR2 FQGNSA. CDR3 nucleotide sequence: TGTGCCAGCAGCTTAGTCTTCGTTAAGTCAGATACGCAGTATTTT. It encodes CASSLVFVKSDTQYF.

This clone was seen only once. The rearrangement links TRBV13 to TRBJ2-5, with D unclear. The CDR3 spans 15 residues. V was clipped by 0 bases and J by 7 bases, with 15 bases between them. Per the germline V gene, CDR1 is PRHDT and CDR2 is FYEKMQ (reference sequence). CDR3 amino acids: CASSLGRVSAGTQYF. DNA of the CDR3: TGTGCCAGCAGCTTAGGTAGGGTCAGCGCCGGGACCCAGTACTTC.

The rearrangement links TRBV18 to TRBJ1-4, with TRBD1 as a possible D gene (6 bases). Germline CDR1 and CDR2: KGHSH and LQKENI. The CDR3 covers 12 residues. Trimming took off 6 bases at V and 7 bases at J, with 9 bases between the two ends. CDR3 sequence: CASSEDSEKLFF. As DNA, the CDR3 is TGTGCCAGCTCGGAGGACAGTGAAAAACTGTTTTTT.

The chain employs TRBV23-1 and TRBJ1-4, with D unresolved. TRBV23-1 is known as an ORF, though its function is uncertain. Trimming left V 4 bases short and J 6 bases short, with 3 bases between. The CDR3 consists of 11 residues. The CDR3 region has the DNA TGCGCCAGCAGTCGCTATGAAAAACTGTTTTTT. This codes for CASSRYEKLFF.

The rearrangement joins TRBV19 to TRBJ1-5; TRBD1 is a possible D gene (6 bases). Germline V gene data show CDR1 as LNHDA and CDR2 as SQIVND (reference sequence). The CDR3 is 14 amino acids. Trimming shortened V by 7 bases and J by 8 bases, and 18 bases separated the two germline ends. The CDR3 DNA sequence: TGTGCCAGTACCGGGGGCGGACGTTACGAGCCCCAGCATTTT. Amino acid sequence: CASTGGGRYEPQHF. The full variable domain, in which reference TRBV19 and TRBJ1-5 provide the parts outside the CDR3, is DGGITQSPKYLFRKEGQNVTLSCEQNLNHDAMYWYRQDPGQGLRLIYYSQIVNDFQKGDIAEGYSVSREKKESFPLTVTSAQKNPTAFYLCASTGGGRYEPQHFGDGTRLSIL.

The genes are TRBV30 and TRBJ2-5, with D perhaps being TRBD1 or TRBD2 (6 bases each). CDR1 GTSNPN and CDR2 SVGIG come from the germline V gene (reference sequence). The V gene lost 3 bases and the J gene lost 1 base, with 9 bases spanning the gap. This CDR3 is built from 13 residues. CDR3 bases: TGTGCCTGGAGCGGGGGCTTCCAAGAGACCCAGTACTTC. Amino acid sequence: CAWSGGFQETQYF.

The J gene is TRBJ2-5, the V gene TRBV7-6; D remains unclear. V shed 2 bases and J shed 4 bases, with 5 bases lying between them. Germline V gives CDR1 SGHVS, CDR2 FNYEAQ. The CDR3 is made up of 12 amino acids. DNA of the CDR3: TGTGCCAGCAGCTTAAGTGGAGAGACCCAGTACTTC. This encodes CASSLSGETQYF.

The chain has TRBV2 and TRBJ1-1; TRBD1 is a possible D gene (5 bases). The V end lost 8 bases, the J end lost 2 bases, and 18 bases lay between the germline ends. From germline, CDR1 is SNHLY and CDR2 FYNNEI. This CDR3 comprises 15 residues. The CDR3, as DNA: TGTGCCAGCCAACCACGGGGCAGTTCAAACACTGAAGCTTTCTTT. It translates to CASQPRGSSNTEAFF.

The table lists this clone with a count of one. This chain uses TRBV11-2 with TRBJ1-1; 8 bases are shared with TRBD1. V shed 6 bases and J 2 bases; nucleotides not matched to a gene: 8. In germline, CDR1 is SGHAT, CDR2 FQNNGV. The CDR3 covers 15 residues. The CDR3 protein is CASRKTGVANTEAFF. The CDR3 DNA reads TGTGCCAGCAGAAAGACAGGGGTGGCAAACACTGAAGCTTTCTTT.